This entry describes one TCR beta chain. Its target is unknown. This may stem from a read error, because a much larger clone lies one nucleotide away. Germline CDR1 reads SGDLS; CDR2 reads YYNGEE. The CDR3 totals 14 residues. The lymph nodes were axillary draining lymph nodes from breast cancer patients. This record comes from a study of breast tumors, draining lymph nodes, adjacent tissues. Study-wide results and limits: Tumor and nontumor repertoires were significantly more similar in luminal-like than in basal-like breast cancer. Compared with lymph nodes, tumors were less diverse; compared with nontumor tissue, more.

TCRdb reprocessed the multiplex PCR reads with MiXCR, giving one entry per CDR3 protein. Among 100,000 to 150,000 distinct CDR3 sequences listed, just under 20% were seen once. The TCR sequence derives from a female donor with breast cancer. Some clones in this sample may be carry-over from other donors' samples. J is TRBJ2-3 and V is TRBV9; a weak D match, TRBD2 (6 bases). Source material: axillary lymph node tissue. DNA of the CDR3: TGTGCCAGCAGCTTCAGGGACTTACTAGATACGCAGTGTTTT. This codes for CASSFRDLLDTQCF.